These T cell receptor beta chains were read from a single sample in a study of identifying expanded T cells in peripheral blood. TCRdb keeps only in-frame clones here, not all; method: immunoSEQ multiplex PCR. The table records around 100,000 clones, approximately 88% of them present only once. The sequenced sample consisted of blood. The source of these receptors is a person aged 18 to 69 in good health. Each CDR3 is given with its conserved first and last residue.

V	J	CDR3
TRBV15	TRBJ1-5	CATSSLQGSNQPQHF
TRBV2	TRBJ2-1	CASRETSGSYNEQFF
TRBV2	TRBJ1-4	CASSPQGPAKLFF
TRBV4-3	TRBJ2-5	CASSQDSGVGTQYF
TRBV7-9	TRBJ1-1	CASSQGPSTEAFF
TRBV9	TRBJ1-1	CASSVFGQGNTEAFF
TRBV5-1	TRBJ1-2	CASNSYTTGVGGYTF
TRBV4-1	TRBJ1-6	CASSQERGSPLHF
TRBV7-9	TRBJ1-1	CASSLGAGKDTEAFF
TRBV19	TRBJ1-5	CASSILDRGEPQHF
TRBV5-1	TRBJ1-1	CASSLWTNTEAFF
TRBV2	TRBJ2-2	CASRRTGAGTGELFF
TRBV7-8	TRBJ2-7	CASQQGGSYEQYF
TRBV4-1	TRBJ2-1	CASSHLPGQGGNEQFF
TRBV5-1	TRBJ1-2	CASRPDGNYGYTF
TRBV5-4	TRBJ1-4	CASSFWGGVKKLFF
TRBV5-1	TRBJ2-1	CASSLAGTGETEQFF
TRBV6-6	TRBJ1-2	CASSLAQGDYGYTF
TRBV7-9	TRBJ2-5	CASSLGDRVQETQYF
TRBV7-9	TRBJ2-7	CASSLDSGTLSYEQYF
TRBV29-1	TRBJ1-3	CSVEGDGQEESSGNTIYF
TRBV4-1	TRBJ1-1	CASSHPGTGGSGGEAFF
TRBV5-8	TRBJ2-7	CASSLWGQEAYEQYF
TRBV9	TRBJ1-1	CASSADKNTEAFF
TRBV6-5	TRBJ2-7	CASCRGHSYEQYF
TRBV10-3	TRBJ1-5	CAIGTDNQPQHF
TRBV11-3	TRBJ2-7	CASSLGGGGVLWYEQYF
TRBV5-1	TRBJ2-5	CASSLVGGSPETQYF
TRBV5-1	TRBJ2-2	CASSFRGAGQTGELFF
TRBV7-9	TRBJ2-7	CASSQRGFPYEQYF
TRBV30	TRBJ1-2	CAWTQGHYGYTF
TRBV18	TRBJ1-2	CASSPSADYGYTF
TRBV7-9	TRBJ1-1	CASSLLGPTEAFF
TRBV12-5	TRBJ1-1	CASGLGLPGAEAFF
TRBV6-5	TRBJ2-1	CASSYRPPGTYNEQFF
TRBV6-6	TRBJ2-1	CASRRFQNNEQFF
TRBV11-3	TRBJ2-1	CASSLVTTGRSGQFF
TRBV11-2	TRBJ2-1	CASSPREVSSYNEQFF
TRBV19	TRBJ1-4	CASSILKTAEKLFF
TRBV19	TRBJ1-5	CASSIGGGFQPQHF